Detailed here is one TCR beta chain. The sample originates from a study of blood T cell repertoires in COVID-19. A Seattle source enrolled patients during active infection and followed them longitudinally. Under the authors' procedure: Using reference gene primer amplification, nucleated cell counts were estimated. The protocol was immunoSEQ multiplex PCR, while the TCRdb copy is restricted to in-frame clones and leaves out a portion. For V, J and clone size, that table is used; D and trimming come from the DNA. The data hold about 180,000 clones, with 70% to 90% observed a single time. Germline lookup yields CDR1 LNHDA and CDR2 SQIVND (reference sequence). Trimming took off 3 bases at V and 8 bases at J, with 16 bases between the two ends. CDR3 length: 15 amino acids.

V and J are TRBV19 and TRBJ1-4, with D maybe TRBD1 (6 bases). The source of this sequence is a woman aged 50 to 60 with COVID-19, enrolled during active disease. The material sequenced was peripheral blood. The CDR3 DNA reads TGTGCCAGTAGTATCCCGTTACAGGGTGGCGAAAAACTGTTTTTT. Amino acid sequence: CASSIPLQGGEKLFF.